The TCR beta chain described here comes from a study of CXCR3-negative and CXCR3-positive naive CD8 T cells. Looking at the study overall: The study obtained some 150 million TRB reads, about 1.5 +/- 0.3 million per library.

TRB cDNA was prepared as libraries by UMI-labeled 5' RACE. Using the 5' RACE reads, TCRdb records one entry per CDR3 protein without DNA. This table lists some 140,000 distinct CDR3 sequences. Notes on this clonotype: Its antigen is as yet unknown.

General study points: For memory CD8+ cells diversity was much lower, but both naive subsets had comparably high diversity. CXCR3-negative naive cells had less hydrophobic TRB CDR3s than did CXCR3-positive naive cells. Memory cells diverged, while naive CXCR3-positive and CXCR3-negative cells had similar TRBV-TRBJ usage.

Germline V gives CDR1 SEHNR, CDR2 FQNEAQ (reference sequence). This CDR3 is built from 16 residues. The chain uses TRBV7-9 and TRBJ2-3; TCRdb picks TRBD2, but there is no DNA to check that call. This TCR was recovered from a human donor in good health. Some clones in this sample may be carry-over from other donors' samples. Material: naive CXCR3+ CD8+ T cells from blood. The subset: CD45RO-CCR7+CD27+CD95- naive CD8+ T cells expressing CXCR3 (TNR3+). The CDR3 region is CASSLDLRGGGDTQYF. Complete variable domain (other parts from reference TRBV7-9 and TRBJ2-3): DTGVSQNPRHKITKRGQNVTFRCDPISEHNRLYWYRQTLGQGPEFLTYFQNEAQLEKSRLLSDRFSAERPKGSFSTLEIQRTEQGDSAMYLCASSLDLRGGGDTQYFGPGTRLTVL.